This T cell receptor beta chain was captured by sequencing in a study of shared clonotypes between healthy human individuals. The donors, healthy adults who were HIV-negative, had experienced no recent acute infections or vaccinations. The investigators split CD4+ cells into a CD45RA+ naive subset and a CD45RA-negative memory subset. Sequenced by immunoSEQ multiplex PCR; TCRdb stores in-frame clones only, minus some. The sample lists some 980,000 clones; over 75% were seen once. The CDR3 has 14 residues. V gave up 3 bases and J gave up 1 base, with 10 bases separating them. Per germline, CDR1 SGHAT and CDR2 FQNNGV.

This clonotype was obtained from a man between 18 and 29 years old in good health. The sample consisted of memory CD4+ T cells sorted from blood. Specified subset: CD45RA-negative fraction. This rearrangement joins TRBV11-2 to TRBJ2-7; either TRBD1 or TRBD2 may supply D (6 bases each). The CDR3 loop is CASSFIGGSYEQYF. In DNA form, the CDR3 reads TGTGCCAGCAGCTTTATAGGGGGGTCCTACGAGCAGTACTTC.